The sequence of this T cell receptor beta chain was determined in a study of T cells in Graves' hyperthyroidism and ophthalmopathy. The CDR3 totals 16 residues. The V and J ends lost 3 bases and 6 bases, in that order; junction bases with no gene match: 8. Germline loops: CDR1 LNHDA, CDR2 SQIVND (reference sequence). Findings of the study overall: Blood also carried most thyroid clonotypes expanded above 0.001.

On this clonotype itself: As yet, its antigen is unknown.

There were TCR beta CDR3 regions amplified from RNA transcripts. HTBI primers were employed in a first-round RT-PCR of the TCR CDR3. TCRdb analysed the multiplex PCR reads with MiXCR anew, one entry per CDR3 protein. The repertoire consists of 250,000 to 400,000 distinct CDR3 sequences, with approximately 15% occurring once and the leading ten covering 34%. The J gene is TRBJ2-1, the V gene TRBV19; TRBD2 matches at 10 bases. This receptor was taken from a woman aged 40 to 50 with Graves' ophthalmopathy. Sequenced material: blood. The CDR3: CASSIPSSGGFNEQFF. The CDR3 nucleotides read TGTGCCAGTAGTATCCCGTCTAGCGGGGGCTTCAATGAGCAGTTCTTC.